This T cell receptor beta chain derives from a study of Ad26.COV2.S vaccination and SARS-CoV-2 variants (dated by TCRdb to about 2021). Some background on the complete study: Donors in the vaccine arm were drawn from COV1001, a multicentre, randomized, double-blind, placebo-controlled phase I-IIa trial testing Ad26.COV2.S in healthy adults. A total of roughly 30 samples were included in the TCR-sequenced set, comprising around 19 Ad26.COV2.S vaccine recipients, 5 placebo recipients and 8 SARS-CoV-2 convalescent individuals. Trial participants were randomized into five groups of five, in which low-dose or high-dose Ad26.COV2.S was given once or twice, or placebo was given on both occasions. Throughout the experiments and outcome assessment, investigators stayed blinded to trial group allocation. Sequencing of the TCRbeta repertoire served to evaluate the specificity and breadth of SARS-CoV-2-reactive T cell receptors following Ad26.COV2.S vaccination. Ad26.COV2.S was given intramuscularly at 5x10^10 or 1x10^11 viral particles, as a single shot or as two shots 56 days apart. The paper as a whole reports these results and caveats: It was noted by the authors that total T cell responses may have been underestimated by the TCR breadth and depth analyses. Comparing responses between vaccine doses or regimens was not something the study was powered to do. Compared with placebo recipients, Ad26.COV2.S recipients showed higher spike-specific TCR breadth (P = 0.0014). Substantial breadth of spike-specific CD8+ and CD4+ T cell responses was reported after vaccination. Vaccine and placebo recipients had similar non-spike TCR breadth, a finding consistent with the vaccine containing only spike.

This clone appeared once. There is no known antigen for this receptor. Base qualities were left out, and no much larger clone turns up one base away. This specimen's treatment or condition label, interpreted: roughly 19 received Ad26.COV2.S at low or high dose, single or two shots; about 5 received placebo; per-sample allocation not given. For vaccine and placebo recipients, repertoires were sequenced using samples collected on day 63 after the first injection. Between 29 July and 7 August 2020, Cohort 1b enrolled some 25 adults aged 18-55 years at one site in Boston, USA. Ad26.COV2.S was a replication-incompetent adenovirus type 26 vector expressing a prefusion-stabilized SARS-CoV-2 spike protein from the original Wuhan strain. The germline V gene encodes CDR1 SGHTS and CDR2 YDEGEE. Inclusive of the bounding cysteine and phenylalanine, the CDR3 is 12 residues long. This entry keeps only the CDR3 DNA: 36 bases, framed from base 1. V is clipped by 2 bases and J by 8 bases, and the sequence between their germline boundaries is 10 bases long.

TCRbeta CDR3 regions were sequenced with the immunoSEQ Assay. After extraction, genomic DNA underwent amplification by bias-controlled multiplex PCR, followed by high-throughput sequencing. As for the original processing: To quantify the absolute abundance of every unique TCRbeta CDR3 region, sequences were collapsed and filtered. T cell fraction was estimated by normalizing TCRbeta template counts to usable DNA, with usable DNA measured through amplification of reference genes found in all nucleated cells. Repertoire TCRs were annotated as SARS-CoV-2-specific when V gene, CDR3 amino acid sequence and J gene were exactly matched to a known reactive TCR set. The reference SARS-CoV-2 TCR set came from MIRA and was filtered for enrichment in COVID-19-positive ImmuneCODE repertoires, removing public or cross-reactive TCRs. Based on the MIRA antigens, annotated TCRs were further analysed at the level of specific ORF or position within ORF. Depth was the summed frequency of annotated unique rearrangements, while breadth was defined as annotated unique rearrangements over total unique productive rearrangements. Two-sided Wilcoxon rank-sum tests were applied when comparing TCR breadth between groups. Imported from immuneACCESS, the table was reduced by TCRdb to in-frame sequences with V and J called. These copies leave out some clones; in studies compared against another copy, an unresolved V gene accounts for under half, and the cause of the remainder is not known. V and J calls and clone size are given by that table; D and trimming were obtained from the DNA. This sample is represented by around 300,000 clones; roughly 90% of them were singletons. The ten top clones hold approximately 5% of the sample.

Here the sequenced sample was peripheral blood, taken in a trial of Ad26.COV2.S vaccine versus placebo. This chain is built from TRBV5-8 and TRBJ1-1; the D gene cannot be named for sure. The sequence derives from a person between 18 and 65 years old who received the Ad26.COV2.S COVID-19 vaccine or a placebo. The CDR3 region reads CASSFRLGEAFF. The DNA sequence is TGTGCCAGCAGCTTTAGACTGGGGGAAGCTTTCTTT.